This entry lists 32 T cell receptor beta chains sequenced from one sample in a study of T cells in Graves' hyperthyroidism and ophthalmopathy. TCR beta CDR3 sequences were amplified from RNA transcripts. Initially, a first-round RT-PCR of the TCR CDR3 employed the HTBI primer set. TCRdb re-derived calls from the multiplex PCR reads in MiXCR, one entry per CDR3 protein. There are about 770,000 distinct CDR3 sequences in the sample; roughly 20% occur only once, and around 17% lies in the top ten. The sequenced sample consisted of blood. The receptors derive from a woman in her forties or fifties with Graves' hyperthyroidism that later progressed to Graves' ophthalmopathy.

This clonotype was seen more than once but under ten times. CDR3 amino acids: CASSQDRRLAGVLGKNIQYF. The CDR3 DNA sequence: TGTGCCAGCAGCCAAGATCGGCGACTAGCGGGGGTTTTAGGCAAAAACATTCAGTACTTC. This chain links TRBV14 with TRBJ2-4, with 12 bases aligning to TRBD2. This CDR3 region has 20 residues. The germline gives CDR1 SGHDN, CDR2 FVKESK. The V gene end was trimmed by 0 bases and the J gene end by 3 bases; junction bases not matched to a gene: 12.

The chain recombines TRBV20-1 with TRBJ2-2; 12 positions match TRBD2. This CDR3 comprises 15 residues. Germline-derived CDR1 and CDR2 are DFQATT and SNEGSKA (reference sequence). Trimming at V came to 6 bases and at J to 2 bases, leaving 4 bases not matched to a gene. For the CDR3, the DNA is TGCAGTGCCGAACTAGCGGGGGGCAACACCGGGGAGCTGTTTTTT. This sequence encodes CSAELAGGNTGELFF.

This clonotype was detected ten times or more. The chain couples TRBV2 to TRBJ1-1; TRBD1 matches 7 bases. J lost 0 bases, V lost 6 bases, and 10 bases had no gene match. The germline gives CDR1 SNHLY, CDR2 FYNNEI. The CDR3 runs to 16 residues. The CDR3 DNA follows: TGTGCCAGCAGGTTTGACAGGGTGTATATGAACACTGAAGCTTTCTTT. This sequence encodes CASRFDRVYMNTEAFF.

Points on this clonotype: One end of the junction is discordant with germline, which a read error may explain. The V gene is TRBV29-1, the J gene TRBJ2-1; D ambiguous. Per the germline V gene, CDR1 is SQVTM and CDR2 is ANQGSEA. This CDR3 is 11 amino acids long. The CDR3 nucleotides are TGCAGCGTGGACGAAGCGAATGAGCAGTCCTTC. Protein sequence: CSVDEANEQSF.

This clonotype has more than one count but fewer than ten. The chain recombines TRBV7-9 with TRBJ1-1, with TRBD1 as a possible D gene (5 bases). This CDR3 spans 13 amino acids. Germline CDR1 and CDR2: SEHNR and FQNEAQ (reference sequence). V was cut by 10 bases and J by 5 bases, with 17 bases left in between. The CDR3 nucleotides are TGTGCCACGGCCCACGGGGGGGTTACTGAAGCTTTCTTT. Protein: CATAHGGVTEAFF.

This clonotype showed up many times. The chain recombines TRBV18 with TRBJ1-2; the D is unclear. CDR3 length equals 13 residues. V was trimmed by 2 bases and J by 4 bases, leaving 8 bases between them. Germline assignment: CDR1 KGHSH and CDR2 LQKENI. CDR3 residues: CASSPRGGYGYTF. The DNA of the CDR3 is TGTGCCAGCTCACCAAGAGGAGGCTATGGCTACACCTTC.

This clonotype was seen ten or more times. The chain is built from TRBV20-1 and TRBJ2-5; the match to TRBD2 covers 12 bases. The CDR3 consists of 18 residues. V was pared by 5 bases and J by 5 bases, with 18 bases of the junction left unmatched. CDR1 DFQATT and CDR2 SNEGSKA come from the germline V gene (reference sequence). The DNA of the CDR3 is TGCAGTGCTGAAGGCATTCGGACTAGCGGGGCCCTTGGGGAGACCCAGTACTTC. Encoded protein: CSAEGIRTSGALGETQYF.

Many counts were recorded for this clonotype. The CDR3 is CASSPTQGALAYNEQFF. DNA for the CDR3: TGTGCCAGCAGCCCTACCCAGGGGGCCCTGGCCTACAATGAGCAGTTCTTC. The rearrangement uses TRBV7-9 and TRBJ2-1; 8 bases fit TRBD1. Looked up from germline, CDR1 is SEHNR and CDR2 is FQNEAQ (reference sequence). The CDR3 totals 17 residues. Unmatched junction bases numbered 11, after V lost 5 bases and J lost 2 bases. Based on the CDR3 plus reference TRBV7-9 and TRBJ2-1, the full variable domain is DTGVSQNPRHKITKRGQNVTFRCDPISEHNRLYWYRQTLGQGPEFLTYFQNEAQLEKSRLLSDRFSAERPKGSFSTLEIQRTEQGDSAMYLCASSPTQGALAYNEQFFGPGTRLTVL.

At least ten counts were recorded for this clonotype. This chain connects TRBV5-1 to TRBJ2-3; no clear D gene. The CDR3 runs to 15 residues. The V end was cut by 0 bases, the J end by 3 bases, with 11 bases between. In germline, CDR1 is SGHRS, CDR2 YFSETQ. CDR3 residues: CASSLAGLTTDTQYF. In nucleotides, the CDR3 is TGCGCCAGCAGCTTGGCCGGGTTGACAACAGATACGCAGTATTTT.

This clonotype was observed many times. V usage is TRBV20-1 and J usage is TRBJ2-1; TRBD2 agrees at 7 bases. This CDR3 comprises 13 residues. Germline values: CDR1 DFQATT, CDR2 SNEGSKA (reference sequence). J lost 8 bases, V lost 7 bases, and 11 bases had no gene match. The CDR3 DNA is TGCAGTGTTGGGGGGGGGAGAAGTTATGAGCAGTTCTTC. The encoded protein is CSVGGGRSYEQFF.

This clonotype was counted at least ten times. V usage is TRBV30 and J usage is TRBJ2-7; D gene ambiguous. Trimming removed 7 bases from V and 6 bases from J, with 19 bases in between. The length of the CDR3 is 13 residues. Germline V gene lookup returns CDR1 GTSNPN and CDR2 SVGIG (reference sequence). The CDR3 region is CASSTRRMSEQYF. CDR3 DNA sequence: TGTGCCTCCTCGACCCGTCGGATGAGCGAGCAGTACTTC.

This clonotype was seen at least ten times. The chain couples TRBV6-1 to TRBJ2-3; tentative D call: TRBD2 (7 bases). The CDR3 has 16 residues. V was trimmed by 4 bases and J by 5 bases, leaving 19 bases between them. The germline V gene has CDR1 MNHNS and CDR2 SASEGT. CDR3 loop: CASSGGGGRGLDTQYF. CDR3 nucleotide sequence: TGTGCCAGCAGTGGGGGGGGGGGCCGCGGGTTAGATACGCAGTATTTT.

Written as DNA, the CDR3 is TGCGCCAGCAGCCAAGATCAGGGTTCAGCAAACTATGGCTACACCTTC. It yields the protein CASSQDQGSANYGYTF. V gene TRBV4-1 combines with J gene TRBJ1-2; TRBD1 might be the D (5 bases). Deletions cut 0 bases from V and 2 bases from J, with 13 bases between. Germline-derived CDR1 and CDR2 are MGHRA and YSYEKL. CDR3 length equals 16 residues.

This clonotype occurred many times. V and J are TRBV2 and TRBJ2-7, with 7 bases that match TRBD1. Germline V CDR1 and CDR2: SNHLY, FYNNEI. The CDR3 runs to 13 residues. V dropped 1 base and J dropped 3; count of bases not matched to a gene: 0. The CDR3 protein is CASSEGDSYEQYF. Here the CDR3 DNA reads TGTGCCAGCAGTGAAGGGGACAGCTACGAGCAGTACTTC.

This clonotype was counted many times. The J gene is TRBJ1-2, the V gene TRBV7-8; the D gene is possibly TRBD1 (5 bases). The CDR3 is 16 residues long. V gave up 0 bases and J gave up 0 bases, with 11 bases separating them. Germline lookup yields CDR1 SGHVS and CDR2 FQNEAQ. This CDR3 is CASSLALGTANYGYTF. DNA for the CDR3: TGTGCCAGCAGCTTAGCGCTCGGGACGGCTAACTATGGCTACACCTTC.

This chain links TRBV27 with TRBJ2-1; 7 bases match TRBD2. The CDR3 length is 17 residues. The ends lost 5 bases at V and 14 bases at J; junction bases unmatched: 24. The V gene's germline CDR1 is MNHEY and CDR2 SMNVEV (reference sequence). The CDR3: CASSTTSIGSIGGLKFF. For the CDR3, the DNA is TGTGCCAGCAGTACTACCTCCATTGGGTCGATTGGGGGACTAAAGTTCTTC.

There are many counts of this clonotype. The genes are TRBV4-1 and TRBJ1-1; 9 nucleotides line up with TRBD1. Trimming took 4 bases from V and 4 from J; bases not matched to a gene: 10. Germline values: CDR1 MGHRA, CDR2 YSYEKL. The CDR3 contains 16 residues. CDR3 amino acids: CASSRAPPTGGTEAFF. CDR3 nucleotide sequence: TGCGCCAGCAGCCGCGCTCCTCCGACAGGGGGCACTGAAGCTTTCTTT.

This clonotype was found a few times. This rearrangement joins TRBV9 to TRBJ1-2; 8 bases line up with TRBD1. Germline CDR1 reads SGDLS; CDR2 reads YYNGEE. Trimming cost V 2 bases and J 8 bases; bases outside gene matches: 8. CDR3 length: 14 residues. This chain's CDR3 is CASSVPGQAYGYTF. The CDR3 DNA sequence: TGTGCCAGCAGCGTGCCGGGACAGGCGTACGGCTACACCTTC.

The chain recombines TRBV12-3 or TRBV12-4 with TRBJ1-3; 7 positions match TRBD1. The CDR3 is 16 residues long. V shed 5 bases and J 3 bases; nucleotides not matched to a gene: 10. CDR3 sequence reads: CASSRTGGSDGNTIYF. The DNA for the CDR3 is TGTGCCAGCAGTAGGACAGGAGGCTCTGATGGAAACACCATATATTTT.

The chain couples TRBV19 to TRBJ1-5; D is ambiguous. Germline-derived CDR1 and CDR2 are LNHDA and SQIVND (reference sequence). The CDR3 length is 17 residues. V gave up 4 bases and J gave up 0 bases, with 16 bases separating them. The CDR3 DNA reads as TGTGCCAGTAGTACCGACCGATCAAAGAATAGCAATCAGCCCCAGCATTTT. This codes for CASSTDRSKNSNQPQHF.

This clonotype was detected a few times. This chain connects TRBV11-2 to TRBJ1-4; D is possibly TRBD1 (5 bases). V lost 1 base and J 0 bases, leaving 12 bases between the germline ends. The CDR3 spans 17 residues. CDR1 SGHAT and CDR2 FQNNGV come from the germline V gene. In DNA, the CDR3 is TGTGCCAGCAGCTTAGTAGGACACCTTGCAACTAATGAAAAACTGTTTTTT. Residues: CASSLVGHLATNEKLFF.

This clonotype was seen many times. The chain employs TRBV5-1 and TRBJ2-7; a possible D gene is TRBD1 (6 bases). The CDR3 consists of 13 residues. V dropped 3 bases and J dropped 2 bases, with 9 bases sitting between them. Germline CDR1 reads SGHRS; CDR2 reads YFSETQ. CDR3 bases: TGCGCCAGCAGCTGGACAGCTACCTACGAGCAGTACTTC. Translation: CASSWTATYEQYF.

This clonotype was detected ten times or more. The chain combines TRBV7-9 with TRBJ2-7, with a weak D call TRBD1 (6 bases). Trimming took off 6 bases at V and 7 bases at J, with 19 bases between the two ends. Germline V lookup: CDR1 SEHNR, CDR2 FQNEAQ (reference sequence). The CDR3 length is 14 residues. This CDR3 reads CASRYRDTSDEQYF. Here the CDR3 DNA reads TGTGCCAGCAGATACCGGGACACTTCCGATGAGCAGTACTTC. Together with reference TRBV7-9 and TRBJ2-7, the CDR3 gives the full variable domain: DTGVSQNPRHKITKRGQNVTFRCDPISEHNRLYWYRQTLGQGPEFLTYFQNEAQLEKSRLLSDRFSAERPKGSFSTLEIQRTEQGDSAMYLCASRYRDTSDEQYFGPGTRLTVT.

V gene TRBV3-1 combines with J gene TRBJ1-2; 8 bases align to TRBD1. The CDR3 length is 17 residues. Germline-derived CDR1 and CDR2 are LGHDT and YNNKEL (reference sequence). V dropped 4 bases and J dropped 4; count of bases not matched to a gene: 14. CDR3 in DNA: TGTGCCAGCAGCCGAACATTTGCGGACAGGGAAAGCTATGGCTACACCTTC. It specifies CASSRTFADRESYGYTF.

This chain connects TRBV29-1 to TRBJ1-1; maybe TRBD1 (6 bases). CDR1 SQVTM and CDR2 ANQGSEA come from the germline V gene. The CDR3 runs to 14 residues. V lost 4 bases and J 0 bases, leaving 12 bases between the germline ends. The CDR3 loop is CSVGGHEVNTEAFF. The CDR3 nucleotides are TGCAGCGTTGGGGGACATGAGGTGAACACTGAAGCTTTCTTT.

This clonotype came up a few times. This chain joins TRBV20-1 and TRBJ2-1; D possibly matches TRBD1 or TRBD2 (5 bases each). The CDR3 totals 14 residues. CDR1 DFQATT and CDR2 SNEGSKA come from the germline V gene (reference sequence). The germline V and J ends were trimmed by 7 bases and 0 bases, with 13 bases remaining between them. The chain's CDR3 is CSVVGTSSYNEQFF. The CDR3 nucleotides are TGCAGTGTAGTTGGGACCAGCTCCTACAATGAGCAGTTCTTC.

The chain joins TRBV4-2 to TRBJ1-2; the D gene is possibly TRBD1 (5 bases). The CDR3 runs 15 residues. Germline loops: CDR1 LGHNA, CDR2 YNFKEQ. Deletions cut 4 bases from V and 8 bases from J, with 20 bases between. CDR3 residues: CASSLGRGEPRGYTF. The CDR3 DNA reads as TGTGCCAGCAGCCTGGGAAGGGGCGAACCGCGGGGCTACACCTTC.

This clonotype was picked up a small number of times. The V call is TRBV27, the J call TRBJ2-7; maybe TRBD2 (7 bases). V was shortened by 3 bases and J by 4 bases, with 22 bases between the two germline ends. The germline V gene encodes CDR1 MNHEY and CDR2 SMNVEV (reference sequence). The CDR3 extends over 17 amino acids. CDR3 sequence: CASSFNGGQKGMYEQYF. The CDR3 coding sequence is TGTGCCAGCAGTTTTAACGGGGGGCAAAAGGGAATGTACGAGCAGTACTTC.

This clonotype was counted many times. The chain combines TRBV24-1 with TRBJ1-1, with 8 bases that match TRBD1. CDR3 length equals 14 residues. Germline CDR1 reads KGHDR; CDR2 reads SFDVKD. V lost 7 bases, J lost 3 bases, and 6 bases stayed unmatched. This chain's CDR3 is CATRGTGEDTEAFF. The CDR3 coding sequence is TGTGCCACCAGAGGGACAGGCGAGGACACTGAAGCTTTCTTT.

This clonotype has just a few counts. A much more abundant neighbour one base away suggests this may be a read error. CDR3 residues: CASRQGQNAEAFF. DNA of the CDR3: TGCGCCAGCAGACAAGGACAGAACGCTGAAGCTTTCTTT. The chain combines TRBV5-1 with TRBJ1-1; TRBD1 might be the D (6 bases). Germline V gene lookup returns CDR1 SGHRS and CDR2 YFSETQ. The CDR3 loop spans 13 amino acids. Full variable domain (remainder filled in from reference TRBV5-1 and TRBJ1-1): KAGVTQTPRYLIKTRGQQVTLSCSPISGHRSVSWYQQTPGQGLQFLFEYFSETQRNKGNFPGRFSGRQFSNSRSEMNVSTLELGDSALYLCASRQGQNAEAFFGQGTRLTVV.

This clonotype was counted only a few times. The CDR3 sequence is CSAPNRGGSDTQYF. The CDR3 coding sequence is TGCAGTGCTCCCAACAGGGGTGGATCAGATACGCAGTATTTT. This chain connects TRBV20-1 to TRBJ2-3, with TRBD1 identical over 7 bases. CDR3 length: 14 amino acids. V shed 5 bases, J shed 4 bases, and the junction held 9 bases outside the gene matches. From germline, CDR1 is DFQATT and CDR2 SNEGSKA (reference sequence).

This clonotype was seen more than once but under ten times. The V gene is TRBV3-1, the J gene TRBJ1-2; no firm D call. Germline CDR1 is LGHDT and CDR2 is YNNKEL (reference sequence). This CDR3 comprises 15 residues. Between the trimmed V and J ends, which lost 1 base and 4 bases, there was a span of 13 bases. The CDR3 region is CASSQGQGQLYGYTF. DNA of the CDR3: TGTGCCAGCAGCCAAGGACAAGGCCAACTCTATGGCTACACCTTC.